The 25 T cell receptor beta chains below were found in one sample sequenced in a study of T cell clonotyping in hematopoietic cell transplantation. Time point here: recipient sample about 28 days before transplant, after cytoreduction. Some clones are missing from TCRdb's copy, which holds only in-frame ones; the method was immunoSEQ multiplex PCR. The top ten clones hold around 1.5% of a sample with tens of thousands of clones, roughly 95% of them seen once. The sequencing used peripheral blood mononuclear cells, collected before stem cell transplant. Receptors originate from a woman aged 45-65 years with acute myeloid leukemia. Some clones in this sample may be carry-over from other donors' samples.

The genes are TRBV25-1 and TRBJ1-4; TRBD1 might be the D (6 bases). Trimming removed 1 base from V and 3 bases from J, with 15 bases in between. The CDR3 spans 17 residues. Germline-derived CDR1 and CDR2 are MGHDK and SYGVNS. CDR3 in DNA: TGTGCCAGCAGTGAATTGGGGGGCATAGTTGCTAATGAAAAACTGTTTTTT. Translation: CASSELGGIVANEKLFF.

The chain couples TRBV19 to TRBJ1-1; D is uncertain. V gave up 10 bases and J gave up 0 bases, with 15 bases separating them. The CDR3 runs to 14 residues. Germline loops: CDR1 LNHDA, CDR2 SQIVND (reference sequence). In DNA form, the CDR3 reads TGTGCCACTTCGTCAGACCCAATGAACACTGAAGCTTTCTTT. Translated, it gives CATSSDPMNTEAFF.

V is TRBV7-9 and J is TRBJ2-7, with 8 bases fitting TRBD2. The CDR3 has 14 amino acids. Germline V gives CDR1 SEHNR, CDR2 FQNEAQ (reference sequence). Germline trimming cut 5 bases from V and 2 bases from J; bases unmatched to any gene: 5. CDR3 sequence (DNA): TGTGCCAGCAGCCCAGCGGGAGAACCCTACGAGCAGTACTTC. This translates into CASSPAGEPYEQYF.

The chain couples TRBV9 to TRBJ1-2; 8 bases line up with TRBD1. The trim removed 3 bases at V and 4 bases at J, leaving 8 bases unmatched. Per germline, CDR1 SGDLS and CDR2 YYNGEE. This CDR3 is built from 15 residues. CDR3 nucleotide sequence: TGTGCCAGCAGCGAGGGGACAGGTTCAGGCTATGGCTACACCTTC. Translation gives CASSEGTGSGYGYTF.

The chain combines TRBV27 with TRBJ1-1; 7 bases match TRBD1. This CDR3 has 13 amino acids. J lost 7 bases, V lost 6 bases, and 8 bases had no gene match. Germline CDR1 and CDR2: MNHEY and SMNVEV (reference sequence). Written as DNA, the CDR3 is TGTGCCAGCAGACCGACAGGGCCCTTTGAAGCTTTCTTT. Amino acids: CASRPTGPFEAFF.

The chain uses TRBV6-4 and TRBJ2-5; 7 bases line up with TRBD1. The germline V gene encodes CDR1 MRHNA and CDR2 SNTAGT. The CDR3 has 15 residues. V lost 6 bases, J lost 2 bases, and 9 bases stayed unmatched. The CDR3 sequence: CASSARQGQQETQYF. As DNA, the CDR3 is TGTGCCAGCAGCGCCCGACAGGGTCAACAAGAGACCCAGTACTTC.

This chain connects TRBV28 to TRBJ1-3, with TRBD1 as a possible D gene (6 bases). V was trimmed by 8 bases and J by 0 bases, leaving 8 bases between them. Germline-derived CDR1 and CDR2 are MDHEN and SYDVKM. The CDR3 is 13 amino acids. The CDR3 loop reads CASGTISGNTIYF. The CDR3 DNA reads TGTGCCAGCGGGACAATCTCTGGAAACACCATATATTTT.

The chain has TRBV7-2 and TRBJ1-5; 10 positions match TRBD1. Germline V gene data show CDR1 as SGHTA and CDR2 as FQGNSA. J lost 7 bases, V lost 5 bases, and 8 bases had no gene match. This CDR3 is built from 15 residues. CDR3 nucleotides: TGTGCCAGCAGCAGTCCGGGACAGGGGTACCAGCCCCAGCATTTT. Residues: CASSSPGQGYQPQHF.

The V and J genes are TRBV5-6 and TRBJ1-1, with a weak D call TRBD1 (5 bases). The CDR3 length is 15 residues. Looked up from germline, CDR1 is SGHDT and CDR2 is YYEEEE. V lost 1 base to trimming and J lost 1 base, with 11 bases between them. The CDR3 spells CASSLSRGENTEAFF. DNA of the CDR3: TGTGCCAGCAGCTTGAGTAGGGGTGAGAACACTGAAGCTTTCTTT.

The chain carries TRBV7-9 and TRBJ2-1; a weak D match, TRBD1 (5 bases). The germline V and J ends were trimmed by 4 bases and 8 bases, with 18 bases remaining between them. The CDR3 is 15 amino acids. Germline V gene data show CDR1 as SEHNR and CDR2 as FQNEAQ (reference sequence). CDR3 DNA sequence: TGTGCCAGCAGCTCTAGAGGCCAGGGCGGAGATGAGCAGTTCTTC. Translation gives CASSSRGQGGDEQFF.

The chain has TRBV11-2 and TRBJ2-5; 11 bases line up with TRBD1. The ends lost 4 bases at V and 5 bases at J; junction bases unmatched: 6. The length of the CDR3 is 15 residues. Germline CDR1 SGHAT, CDR2 FQNNGV. CDR3 sequence: CASSSGQGAWETQYF. For the CDR3, the DNA is TGTGCCAGCAGCTCCGGACAGGGGGCGTGGGAGACCCAGTACTTC.

V usage is TRBV6-1 and J usage is TRBJ1-2, with 7 bases aligning to TRBD1. The CDR3 runs 19 residues. Germline V lookup: CDR1 MNHNS, CDR2 SASEGT. The junction had 15 bases not matched to a gene; V was cut back by 2 bases and J by 0 bases. The CDR3, as DNA: TGTGCCAGCAGTGAAAAGTTGACAGGGTCAATGGTTGCTAACTATGGCTACACCTTC. Translation: CASSEKLTGSMVANYGYTF.

The rearrangement links TRBV27 to TRBJ2-7, with D unresolved. The length of the CDR3 is 14 residues. Germline V gene sequence: CDR1 MNHEY, CDR2 SMNVEV (reference sequence). Trimming stripped 2 bases from V and 2 bases from J, with 10 bases between. The CDR3, as DNA: TGTGCCAGCAGTTTAGCCGTTCCGACCTACGAGCAGTACTTC. As protein: CASSLAVPTYEQYF.

This sequence joins TRBV30 and TRBJ2-1; 11 bases align to TRBD2. The J segment lost 6 bases and the V segment lost 8 bases, leaving 15 bases of the junction unmatched. This CDR3 contains 16 residues. Germline V gene data show CDR1 as GTSNPN and CDR2 as SVGIG (reference sequence). CDR3 sequence reads: CASTLGLAGVGNEQFF. CDR3 DNA: TGTGCCAGTACACTTGGACTAGCGGGTGTGGGCAATGAGCAGTTCTTC.

This chain joins TRBV2 and TRBJ2-2; D uncertain. Germline CDR1 and CDR2: SNHLY and FYNNEI. The CDR3 covers 13 residues. V was shortened by 4 bases and J by 8 bases, with 11 bases between the two germline ends. DNA for the CDR3: TGTGCCAGCAGTGGTCAAGGGATGGGGGAGCTGTTTTTT. Translating it yields CASSGQGMGELFF.

The rearrangement uses TRBV5-6 and TRBJ1-5; no clear D. Germline values: CDR1 SGHDT, CDR2 YYEEEE. The ends were cut back, 6 bases at V and 0 bases at J, with 13 bases in the middle. CDR3 length: 15 residues. The CDR3 loop reads CASTTGGVSNQPQHF. CDR3 sequence (DNA): TGTGCCAGCACCACCGGTGGGGTTAGCAATCAGCCCCAGCATTTT.

The rearrangement uses TRBV20-1 and TRBJ1-2; D not resolved. The CDR3 consists of 11 residues. From germline, CDR1 is DFQATT and CDR2 SNEGSKA (reference sequence). V was pared by 5 bases and J by 11 bases, with 15 bases between. The CDR3 nucleotides are TGCAGTGCTGTGGACCGCTCGGGGTACACCTTC. This encodes CSAVDRSGYTF.

The chain combines TRBV9 with TRBJ2-1; D ambiguous. The ends were cut back, 6 bases at V and 7 bases at J, with 26 bases in the middle. CDR1 and CDR2 from the germline V gene are SGDLS and YYNGEE. The CDR3 sequence is 17 residues long. Here the CDR3 reads CASTPVSVSAAKNEQFF. In DNA form, the CDR3 reads TGTGCCAGCACTCCCGTAAGTGTATCGGCAGCTAAGAATGAGCAGTTCTTC.

The V call is TRBV9, the J call TRBJ1-2; 7 bases are shared with TRBD1. Germline V gene lookup returns CDR1 SGDLS and CDR2 YYNGEE. With V trimmed by 3 bases and J by 8 bases, 7 bases remained unmatched. The CDR3 extends over 13 amino acids. Here the CDR3 DNA reads TGTGCCAGCAGCGCCACAGGGGTGGGCGGCTACACCTTC. Translating gives CASSATGVGGYTF.

V is TRBV5-6 and J is TRBJ2-7, with 7 bases matching TRBD1. Germline-derived CDR1 and CDR2 are SGHDT and YYEEEE. Trimming removed 4 bases from V and 2 bases from J; junction bases left unmatched: 9. The length of the CDR3 is 15 residues. In nucleotides, the CDR3 is TGTGCCAGCAGCGAGCCCGGGACAGTTACCTACGAGCAGTACTTC. This encodes CASSEPGTVTYEQYF.

This sequence joins TRBV6-4 and TRBJ2-7; D may match TRBD1 or TRBD2 (6 bases each). V lost 4 bases and J 2 bases, leaving 15 bases between the germline ends. CDR1 and CDR2 (germline): MRHNA, SNTAGT. The CDR3 contains 15 residues. The CDR3 DNA follows: TGTGCCAGCAGTGTAGCACGGGGGCCTACCTACGAGCAGTACTTC. Its translation: CASSVARGPTYEQYF.

The rearrangement links TRBV28 to TRBJ1-2; D is undetermined. Trimming left V 6 bases short and J 1 base short, with 12 bases between. Germline CDR1 reads MDHEN; CDR2 reads SYDVKM. This CDR3 is 14 amino acids long. CDR3 residues: CASRHQENNYGYTF. In nucleotides, the CDR3 is TGTGCCAGCAGACACCAGGAGAATAACTATGGCTACACCTTC.

This clone has only a few counts. The J gene is TRBJ2-2, the V gene TRBV2; 11 nucleotides agree with TRBD1. The V gene end was trimmed by 5 bases and the J gene end by 3 bases; junction bases not matched to a gene: 5. Germline V lookup: CDR1 SNHLY, CDR2 FYNNEI. The CDR3 length is 16 residues. The CDR3 region has the DNA TGTGCCAGCAGTAAGGACAGGGGGCTTGACACCGGGGAGCTGTTTTTT. It encodes CASSKDRGLDTGELFF. The variable domain in full, completed from reference TRBV2 and TRBJ2-2, reads EPEVTQTPSHQVTQMGQEVILRCVPISNHLYFYWYRQILGQKVEFLVSFYNNEISEKSEIFDDQFSVERPDGSNFTLKIRSTKLEDSAMYFCASSKDRGLDTGELFFGEGSRLTVL.

This chain connects TRBV5-1 to TRBJ1-2; a possible D gene is TRBD1 (5 bases). Germline values: CDR1 SGHRS, CDR2 YFSETQ. This CDR3 has 13 amino acids. Trimming left V 4 bases short and J 5 bases short, with 12 bases between. This CDR3 reads CASSIDSYYGYTF. As DNA, the CDR3 is TGCGCCAGCAGCATTGACAGTTATTATGGCTACACCTTC. The full variable domain, completed using reference TRBV5-1 and TRBJ1-2, is KAGVTQTPRYLIKTRGQQVTLSCSPISGHRSVSWYQQTPGQGLQFLFEYFSETQRNKGNFPGRFSGRQFSNSRSEMNVSTLELGDSALYLCASSIDSYYGYTFGSGTRLTVV.

J is TRBJ2-5 and V is TRBV30, with 10 nucleotides matching TRBD1. With 3 bases clipped from V and 5 bases from J, the junction kept 9 bases outside the gene matches. Germline V lookup: CDR1 GTSNPN, CDR2 SVGIG (reference sequence). The CDR3 is made up of 15 amino acids. The CDR3 protein is CAWRGGQGRRETQYF. The CDR3 bases are TGTGCCTGGAGGGGGGGACAGGGGAGGCGGGAGACCCAGTACTTC.